This T cell receptor (beta chain) was identified in a study of beta chain features in type 1 diabetes. Study-level findings and limits: Moderate yet significant TCRB CDR3 shortening was seen in Type 1 diabetes patients in all four CD4+ subsets.

As every portion of the isolated RNA was reverse transcribed, the sequencing read expressed TCRB transcripts. Sequenced by immunoSEQ multiplex PCR; TCRdb stores in-frame clones only, minus some. The table records 310,000 or so clones, roughly 15% of them present only once. Looked up from germline, CDR1 is LGHNA and CDR2 is YNFKEQ. Germline trimming cut 0 bases from V and 3 bases from J; bases unmatched to any gene: 7. The CDR3 totals 17 residues. With respect to this clone: Its cognate antigen is unknown.

This sequence was found in a man between 18 and 29 years old with type 1 diabetes. This chain links TRBV4-2 with TRBJ2-1; 8 positions match TRBD2. The sample taken for sequencing was naive CD4+ T cells from blood. The CDR3 is CASSQEGVAGIYNEQFF. The CDR3 DNA reads as TGTGCCAGCAGCCAAGAAGGGGTAGCGGGAATCTACAATGAGCAGTTCTTC.